This T cell receptor (beta chain) was found in a study of long-term antiretroviral therapy in people with HIV. Study-wide results and limits: Clones that expanded before ART (that is, prior to treatment) dominated the repertoire at all time points. Investigators report no available data on ART adherence, viral resistance or therapy changes.

Version v3.0 of the immunoSEQ assay ran at survey level. Sequencing used immunoSEQ multiplex PCR; TCRdb keeps in-frame clones, though not all of them. The sample records under 20,000 clones, 76% being singletons. CDR3 length equals 16 residues. CDR1 and CDR2 (germline): MNHEY, SMNVEV (reference sequence). V was pared by 0 bases and J by 1 base, with 12 bases between. With respect to this clone: Its antigen is unknown.

This chain uses TRBV27 with TRBJ1-2; D perhaps matches TRBD1 (5 bases). The sequences come from unsorted PBMCs, collected 0.5 years before starting antiretroviral therapy. This TCR came from a man between 18 and 29 years old with HIV. This CDR3 is CASSLSGGIVNYGYTF. CDR3 in DNA: TGTGCCAGCAGTTTATCTGGGGGGATTGTTAACTATGGCTACACCTTC.